The clone carrying this T cell receptor beta chain was observed many times. This CDR3 comprises 14 residues. J lost 5 bases, V lost 6 bases, and 8 bases had no gene match. UMIs and a universal primer site were added when TCR cDNA was made by 5'RACE template switching. TCRdb independently ran MiXCR on the 5' RACE reads; one entry per CDR3 protein. The data contain 160,000 or so distinct CDR3 sequences, 5.5% to 7.5% of them singletons. The data derive from a study of T cells after yellow fever vaccination. Sequenced material: CD4+ T cells sorted from PBMCs, taken more than 4 days after the first yellow fever vaccination. The rearrangement uses TRBV12-3 or TRBV12-4 and TRBJ1-1; 8 bases are a match to TRBD1. This receptor was taken from a man between 18 and 29 years old who received the YFV17D yellow fever vaccine. This CDR3 is CASSGQGVGTEAFF. Written as DNA, the CDR3 is TGTGCCAGCAGCGGACAGGGAGTGGGGACTGAAGCTTTCTTT.